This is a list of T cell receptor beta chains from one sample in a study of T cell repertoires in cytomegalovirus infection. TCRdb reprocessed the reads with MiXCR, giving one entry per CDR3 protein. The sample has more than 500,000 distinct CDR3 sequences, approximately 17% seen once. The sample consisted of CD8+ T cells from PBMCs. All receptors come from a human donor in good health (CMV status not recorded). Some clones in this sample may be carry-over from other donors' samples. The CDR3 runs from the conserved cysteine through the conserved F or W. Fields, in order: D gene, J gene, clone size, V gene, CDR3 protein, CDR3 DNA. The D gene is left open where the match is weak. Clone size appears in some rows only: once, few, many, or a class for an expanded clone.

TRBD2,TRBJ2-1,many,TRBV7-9,CASSITSGSSNEQFF,TGTGCCAGCAGCATCACTAGCGGGAGCTCCAATGAGCAGTTCTTC
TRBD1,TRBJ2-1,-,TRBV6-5,CASSYRPGGGNEQFF,TGTGCCAGCAGTTACCGCCCAGGGGGTGGAAATGAGCAGTTCTTC
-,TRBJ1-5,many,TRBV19,CASSIWFGNSNQPQHF,TGTGCCAGTAGTATTTGGTTCGGGAACAGCAATCAGCCCCAGCATTTT
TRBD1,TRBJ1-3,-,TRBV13,CASSLTQGARDGNTIYF,TGTGCCAGCAGCTTAACACAGGGGGCGAGAGATGGAAACACCATATATTTT
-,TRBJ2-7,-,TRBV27,CASSSRTEAEYEQYF,TGTGCCAGCAGTTCTCGGACAGAAGCGGAATACGAGCAGTACTTC
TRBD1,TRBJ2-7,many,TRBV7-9,CASSSSDRDYEQYF,TGTGCCAGCAGCTCATCCGACAGGGACTACGAGCAGTACTTC
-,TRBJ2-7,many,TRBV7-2,CASSPTLGRRSYEQYF,TGTGCCAGCAGCCCCACCCTTGGGCGGAGGTCCTACGAGCAGTACTTC
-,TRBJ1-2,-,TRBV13,CASSPARGDYYGYTF,TGTGCCAGCAGCCCCGCCCGGGGGGACTACTATGGCTACACCTTC
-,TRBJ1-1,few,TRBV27,CASSYDSSMNTEAFF,TGTGCCAGCAGCTATGACAGCTCCATGAACACTGAAGCTTTCTTT
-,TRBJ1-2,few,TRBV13,CASSFRIGGQSGGYTF,TGTGCCAGCAGCTTCCGAATTGGGGGGCAGTCCGGTGGCTACACCTTC
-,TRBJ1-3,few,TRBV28,CASSSPRDWTSSGNTIYF,TGTGCCAGCAGTTCCCCCCGGGACTGGACTTCCTCTGGAAACACCATATATTTT
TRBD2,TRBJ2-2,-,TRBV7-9,CASNSRAGVGELFF,TGTGCCAGCAACTCACGGGCGGGAGTGGGGGAGCTGTTTTTT
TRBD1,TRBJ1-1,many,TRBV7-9,CASSNDRGPEDTEAFF,TGTGCCAGCAGCAACGACAGGGGGCCTGAGGACACTGAAGCTTTCTTT
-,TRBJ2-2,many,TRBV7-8,CASSPGSNTGELFF,TGTGCCAGCAGTCCAGGGTCTAACACCGGGGAGCTGTTTTTT
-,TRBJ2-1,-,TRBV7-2,CASSSGPYYNEQFF,TGTGCAAGCAGCTCGGGACCGTACTACAATGAGCAGTTCTTC
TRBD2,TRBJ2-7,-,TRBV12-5,CASGLVRAGDFSYEQYF,TGTGCTAGTGGTTTGGTCAGGGCGGGGGACTTCTCCTACGAGCAGTACTTC
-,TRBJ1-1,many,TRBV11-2,CASSSIQDKLNTEAFF,TGTGCCAGCAGCTCGATCCAGGACAAACTGAACACTGAAGCTTTCTTT
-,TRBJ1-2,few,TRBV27,CASSFTGSYGYTF,TGTGCCAGCAGTTTTACAGGGAGCTATGGCTACACCTTC
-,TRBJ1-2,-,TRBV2,CASSDLTRGYGYTF,TGTGCCAGCAGTGATTTAACGAGGGGCTATGGCTACACCTTC
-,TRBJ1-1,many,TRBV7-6,CASTEMGGTEAFF,TGTGCCAGCACCGAAATGGGGGGCACTGAAGCTTTCTTT
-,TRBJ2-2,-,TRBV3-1,CASSLLGRGAPTGELFF,TGTGCCAGCAGCCTTCTCGGTCGGGGGGCGCCCACCGGGGAGCTGTTTTTT
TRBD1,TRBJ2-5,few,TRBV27,CASSLRGPAETQYF,TGTGCCAGCAGTTTAAGGGGGCCTGCAGAGACCCAGTACTTC
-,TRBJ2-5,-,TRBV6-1,CASSEVKGSKETQYF,TGTGCCAGCAGCGAGGTCAAAGGATCGAAAGAGACCCAGTACTTC
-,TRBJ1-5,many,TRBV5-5,CASSLVTIGQPQHF,TGTGCCAGCAGCTTGGTAACAATCGGTCAGCCCCAGCATTTT
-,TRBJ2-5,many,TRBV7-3,CASSFADQETQYF,TGTGCCAGCAGCTTCGCGGACCAAGAGACCCAGTACTTC
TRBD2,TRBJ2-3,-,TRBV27,CASCLSSGGLTDTQYF,TGTGCCAGCTGTTTATCTTCGGGGGGACTCACAGATACGCAGTATTTT
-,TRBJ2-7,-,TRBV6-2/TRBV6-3,CASLSLTREQYF,TGTGCCAGCCTCTCGTTAACTCGAGAGCAGTACTTC
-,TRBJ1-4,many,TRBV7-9,CASSLPGHGEKLFF,TGTGCCAGCAGCTTACCAGGGCATGGTGAAAAACTGTTTTTT
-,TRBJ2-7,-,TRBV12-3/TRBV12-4,CASSGVGTDSYEQYF,TGTGCCAGCAGTGGGGTGGGCACCGACTCCTACGAGCAGTACTTC
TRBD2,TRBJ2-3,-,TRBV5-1,CASSQRLARRTDTQYF,TGCGCCAGCAGCCAGAGACTAGCTCGCCGCACAGATACGCAGTATTTT
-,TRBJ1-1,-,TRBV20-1,CSARSRGQIAPNTEAFF,TGCAGTGCTAGGAGCAGGGGTCAAATCGCCCCGAACACTGAAGCTTTCTTT
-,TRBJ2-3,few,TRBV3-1,CASSQEGAGVGTDTQYF,TGTGCCAGCAGCCAAGAGGGTGCGGGCGTCGGAACAGATACGCAGTATTTT
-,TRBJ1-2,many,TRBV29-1,CSVEDHTGSFNYGYTF,TGCAGCGTTGAAGATCATACGGGCAGTTTCAACTATGGCTACACCTTC
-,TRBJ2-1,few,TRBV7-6,CASSVPSTHNEQFF,TGTGCCAGCAGCGTTCCTAGCACACACAATGAGCAGTTCTTC
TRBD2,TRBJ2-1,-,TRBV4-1,CASSQGLAGGHGEQFF,TGCGCCAGCAGCCAAGGGCTAGCGGGAGGGCATGGTGAGCAGTTCTTC
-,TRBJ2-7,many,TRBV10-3,CAISEIAIPYEQYF,TGTGCCATCAGTGAGATAGCAATCCCCTACGAGCAGTACTTC
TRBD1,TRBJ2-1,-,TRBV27,CASSLPGQGANNEQFF,TGTGCCAGCAGTTTACCCGGACAGGGGGCAAACAATGAGCAGTTCTTC
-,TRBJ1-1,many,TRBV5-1,CASSLEGGGSREAFF,TGCGCCAGCAGCTTGGAAGGAGGGGGGTCTCGTGAAGCTTTCTTT
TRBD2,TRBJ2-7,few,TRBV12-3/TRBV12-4,CASSLGGGVVSIYEQYF,TGTGCCAGCAGTTTAGGGGGGGGGGTCGTGTCGATCTACGAGCAGTACTTC
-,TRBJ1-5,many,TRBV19,CASSIGQRRLNQPQHF,TGTGCCAGTAGTATAGGGCAGCGGCGGCTCAATCAGCCCCAGCATTTT
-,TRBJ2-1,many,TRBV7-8,CASSSTRKVNNEQFF,TGTGCCAGCAGCTCTACCCGAAAGGTGAACAATGAGCAGTTCTTC
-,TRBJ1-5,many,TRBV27,CASSPFVSADNQPQHF,TGTGCCAGCAGTCCATTCGTTTCCGCGGACAATCAGCCCCAGCATTTT
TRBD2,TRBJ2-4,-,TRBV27,CASPPGGGARYIQYF,TGTGCCAGCCCTCCGGGGGGGGGGGCGCGGTACATTCAGTACTTC
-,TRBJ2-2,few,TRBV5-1,CASTPRRGNTGELFF,TGCGCCAGCACCCCTCGGAGGGGAAACACCGGGGAGCTGTTTTTT
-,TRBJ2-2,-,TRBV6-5,CASSYYINSPNTGELFF,TGTGCCAGCAGTTACTACATTAATTCGCCGAACACCGGGGAGCTGTTTTTT
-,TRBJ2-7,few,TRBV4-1,CASSSTASGYEQYF,TGCGCCAGCAGCTCCACGGCCTCCGGCTACGAGCAGTACTTC
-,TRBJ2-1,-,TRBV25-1,CASSVRRWASYNEQFF,TGTGCCAGCAGTGTCCGACGGTGGGCCTCCTACAATGAGCAGTTCTTC
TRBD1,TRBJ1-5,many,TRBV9,CASSVGQGNQPQHF,TGTGCCAGCAGTGTCGGACAGGGGAATCAGCCCCAGCATTTT
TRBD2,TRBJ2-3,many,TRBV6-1,CASRSLGLAEHMDTQYF,TGTGCCAGCAGATCACTGGGACTAGCGGAGCACATGGATACGCAGTATTTT
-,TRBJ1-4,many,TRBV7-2,CASSLNFRNEKLFF,TGTGCCAGCAGCTTAAATTTTAGAAATGAAAAACTGTTTTTT